The clone carrying this T cell receptor (beta chain) occurred a few times. In the original processing: Using reference gene primer amplification, nucleated cell counts were estimated. The table came from immunoSEQ multiplex PCR; TCRdb's copy has only in-frame clones and leaves some out. That table supplies the V and J calls and clone size; D and trimming were determined from the DNA. The sample yields under 350,000 clones, 89% seen once. Per the germline V gene, CDR1 is LGHDT and CDR2 is YNNKEL (reference sequence). V shed 4 bases and J 2 bases; nucleotides not matched to a gene: 8. The CDR3 covers 16 residues. This entry is derived from a study of blood T cell repertoires in COVID-19. Looking at the study overall: Samples came from the United States, Italy and Spain, spanning acute and convalescent COVID-19.

Participants had their cohort set by participant-reported clinical history. Among Cohort 3 donors, those recovered had two negative PCRs, clearance, or symptom resolution. The TCR was taken from a woman aged 40 to 55 who had recovered from COVID-19. The material sequenced was PBMCs or T cells enriched from blood (not recorded which). The chain links TRBV3-1 (or the pseudogene TRBV3-2) to TRBJ2-7; 10 bases are a match to TRBD2. The CDR3 sequence is CASSPDVAGGAYEQYF. CDR3 nucleotides: TGTGCCAGCAGCCCAGACGTAGCGGGAGGCGCCTACGAGCAGTACTTC.